Listed below are T cell receptor beta chains from one sample, sequenced in a study of cytomegalovirus exposure and HLA in healthy donors. Method: immunoSEQ multiplex PCR; TCRdb's copy keeps in-frame clones and lacks some. The repertoire includes 200,000 to 250,000 clones, roughly 70% of them detected once, and 2% to 3% sits in the top ten. The sequenced sample consisted of PBMCs. The receptor source for this set is a man in his forties in good health and CMV-seropositive. CDR3s include the opening cysteine and the closing phenylalanine or tryptophan. A D gene is named only where the DNA matches it firmly.

v_gene: TRBV5-1
d_gene: TRBD1
CDR3aa: CASGTGGTDTQYF

v_gene: TRBV27
d_gene: TRBD2
CDR3aa: CASSLLAGDSTDTQYF

v_gene: TRBV2
d_gene: -
CDR3aa: CASAGVQSNYGYTF

v_gene: TRBV14
d_gene: -
CDR3aa: CASSLPKEGWWEQYF

v_gene: TRBV6-1
d_gene: -
CDR3aa: CASSYQGYEQYF

v_gene: TRBV5-1
d_gene: -
CDR3aa: CASSLAGGMDGEKLFF

v_gene: TRBV7-8
d_gene: TRBD2
CDR3aa: CASSVGTSGGAPSGEQYF

v_gene: TRBV5-5
d_gene: TRBD1
CDR3aa: CASLRTGANTGELFF

v_gene: TRBV5-3
d_gene: -
CDR3aa: CARSPGGSYNEQFF

v_gene: TRBV23-1
d_gene: TRBD2
CDR3aa: CASSQSGGDTQYF

v_gene: TRBV9
d_gene: -
CDR3aa: CASSGSGNQPQHF

v_gene: TRBV29-1
d_gene: TRBD1
CDR3aa: CSVRDRESEQYF

v_gene: TRBV4-1
d_gene: -
CDR3aa: CASSQALQGTYEQYF

v_gene: TRBV5-6
d_gene: -
CDR3aa: CASSHQYNNSPLHF

v_gene: TRBV27
d_gene: TRBD1
CDR3aa: CASSQRTGFYNSPLHF

v_gene: TRBV7-2
d_gene: -
CDR3aa: CASSLGGATGELFF

v_gene: TRBV2
d_gene: TRBD1
CDR3aa: CASTPGQGRRQPQHF

v_gene: TRBV2
d_gene: TRBD1
CDR3aa: CASSDSGQGIGEQYF

v_gene: TRBV28
d_gene: -
CDR3aa: CASSLLPRVATNEKLFF

v_gene: TRBV6-6
d_gene: -
CDR3aa: CASSATSGDGYTF

v_gene: TRBV7-2
d_gene: -
CDR3aa: CASSSQGPDIQYF

v_gene: TRBV4-3
d_gene: TRBD1
CDR3aa: CASSQGEDRGAEKLFF

v_gene: TRBV7-9
d_gene: -
CDR3aa: CASSFGGQVGNTEAFF